These 13 T cell receptor beta chains were sequenced from one sample in a study of blood T cell repertoires in COVID-19. The data were produced by immunoSEQ multiplex PCR, yet TCRdb's version contains in-frame clones alone and is incomplete. The profile covers roughly 250,000 clones, with 84% appearing a single time and less than 20% taken by the ten largest. The sequencing input was peripheral blood. The source is a person in their 70s with COVID-19, enrolled during active disease.

This clone turned up a few times. The chain carries TRBV7-9 and TRBJ1-2, with 8 bases lining up with TRBD1. The V and J ends lost 1 base and 0 bases, in that order; junction bases with no gene match: 7. The CDR3 sequence is 17 residues long. CDR1 is SEHNR and CDR2 is FQNEAQ in the germline V gene (reference sequence). The CDR3 reads CASSLDPGQGTNYGYTF. The CDR3 coding sequence is TGTGCCAGCAGCTTAGATCCAGGACAGGGAACTAACTATGGCTACACCTTC.

The V and J genes are TRBV19 and TRBJ1-3; D might be TRBD1 (5 bases). V shed 5 bases and J shed 2 bases, with 16 bases lying between them. This CDR3 is built from 16 residues. Germline-derived CDR1 and CDR2 are LNHDA and SQIVND (reference sequence). The CDR3 loop is CASSLTGEPPGNTIYF. The CDR3 coding sequence is TGTGCCAGTAGTCTGACGGGGGAGCCACCTGGAAACACCATATATTTT.

The chain combines TRBV30 with TRBJ2-1; 9 bases align to TRBD2. The CDR3 loop spans 14 amino acids. Germline lookup yields CDR1 GTSNPN and CDR2 SVGIG (reference sequence). Trimming took 5 bases from V and 1 from J; bases not matched to a gene: 3. The CDR3 sequence: CAWAGLASYNEQFF. The CDR3 coding sequence is TGTGCCTGGGCTGGACTAGCGTCCTACAATGAGCAGTTCTTC.

This clone showed up just once. The chain carries TRBV6-1 and TRBJ1-5; D might be TRBD1 (6 bases). CDR3 length: 15 residues. Trimming took off 0 bases at V and 7 bases at J, with 13 bases between the two ends. CDR1 is MNHNS, CDR2 SASEGT, per germline. CDR3 loop: CASSEATGLGQPQHF. CDR3 nucleotides: TGTGCCAGCAGTGAAGCGACAGGCTTGGGACAGCCCCAGCATTTT.

V is TRBV7-2 and J is TRBJ2-4; D is perhaps TRBD2 (6 bases). V was clipped by 3 bases and J by 6 bases, with 12 bases between them. Germline V gene lookup returns CDR1 SGHTA and CDR2 FQGNSA. The CDR3 runs 14 residues. CDR3: CASSLSGRGNIQYF. CDR3 nucleotides: TGTGCCAGCAGCTTGTCCGGGCGGGGAAACATTCAGTACTTC.

This chain uses TRBV5-1 with TRBJ2-7, with D tentatively TRBD1 (6 bases). The germline gives CDR1 SGHRS, CDR2 YFSETQ. The V gene lost 5 bases and the J gene lost 4 bases, with 16 bases spanning the gap. CDR3 length equals 14 residues. DNA of the CDR3: TGCGCCAGCAGTCGAGAAGGCAGGGGATACGAGCAGTACTTC. Translation: CASSREGRGYEQYF.

This clone was counted once. The chain uses TRBV5-4 and TRBJ2-3, with a possible D match to TRBD2 (6 bases). Germline V lookup: CDR1 SGHNT, CDR2 YYREEE (reference sequence). V lost 1 base and J lost 1, with 10 bases in between. The CDR3 length is 15 residues. The CDR3 coding sequence is TGTGCCAGCAGCTTGCAACGCGGGGGCACAGATACGCAGTATTTT. It encodes CASSLQRGGTDTQYF. The full variable domain, with the rest looked up from reference TRBV5-4 and TRBJ2-3, is ETGVTQSPTHLIKTRGQQVTLRCSSQSGHNTVSWYQQALGQGPQFIFQYYREEENGRGNFPPRFSGLQFPNYSSELNVNALELDDSALYLCASSLQRGGTDTQYFGPGTRLTVL.

V is TRBV6-5 and J is TRBJ2-5, with a tentative D call TRBD2 (6 bases). With 3 bases removed from V and 3 bases from J, the gap between germline ends came to 8 bases. CDR3 length: 13 residues. Germline V gene lookup returns CDR1 MNHEY and CDR2 SVGAGI. The CDR3 sequence: CASSYGRKETQYF. Written as DNA, the CDR3 is TGTGCCAGCAGTTATGGGAGGAAAGAGACCCAGTACTTC.

V is TRBV25-1 and J is TRBJ2-2; TRBD1 might be the D (6 bases). CDR1 and CDR2 from the germline V gene are MGHDK and SYGVNS. The CDR3 is 12 amino acids. V was trimmed by 6 bases and J by 7 bases, leaving 9 bases between them. The CDR3 is CASRQGFGELFF. The CDR3 DNA reads as TGTGCCAGCAGACAGGGTTTCGGGGAGCTGTTTTTT.

The CDR3 sequence: CASSRTDYGYTF. CDR3 coding DNA: TGTGCCAGCAGCAGGACAGACTATGGCTACACCTTC. The J gene is TRBJ1-2, the V gene TRBV3-1 (or the pseudogene TRBV3-2); tentative D call: TRBD1 (6 bases). The germline gives CDR1 LGHDT, CDR2 YNNKEL (reference sequence). Trimming took 5 bases from V and 3 from J, leaving 7 bases between them. This CDR3 is built from 12 residues.

This clone was detected once. The chain uses TRBV5-1 and TRBJ2-1, with D uncertain. The V end lost 2 bases, the J end lost 11 bases, and 11 bases lay between the germline ends. The V gene's germline CDR1 is SGHRS and CDR2 YFSETQ. This CDR3 contains 12 residues. The CDR3 sequence is CASSFAATQQFF. The CDR3 nucleotides are TGCGCCAGCAGCTTCGCGGCTACGCAGCAGTTCTTC.

V and J are TRBV6-5 and TRBJ2-1; D is perhaps TRBD2 (5 bases). The ends were cut back, 7 bases at V and 3 bases at J, with 10 bases in the middle. Germline V CDR1 and CDR2: MNHEY, SVGAGI. The CDR3 loop spans 13 amino acids. The CDR3 DNA sequence: TGTGCCAGCAAGGAGGTCGGCTACAATGAGCAGTTCTTC. Translation: CASKEVGYNEQFF.

CDR3 residues: CASSTPYPRQGAGAFF. The CDR3 nucleotides are TGTGCCAGTAGTACGCCCTACCCCCGACAGGGGGCGGGAGCTTTCTTT. The chain employs TRBV19 and TRBJ1-1, with 10 positions matching TRBD1. The CDR3 is made up of 16 amino acids. CDR1 is LNHDA, CDR2 SQIVND, per germline (reference sequence). V was pared by 4 bases and J by 10 bases, with 15 bases of the junction left unmatched.